This is a list of T cell receptor beta chains from one sample in a study of breast tumors, draining lymph nodes, adjacent tissues. TCRdb processed the multiplex PCR reads anew with MiXCR; each CDR3 protein has one entry. The profile covers around 130,000 distinct CDR3 sequences, with approximately 30% appearing a single time and less than 2.5% taken by the ten largest. What was sequenced was axillary lymph node tissue. Receptor source: a female donor with breast cancer. Some clones in this sample may be carry-over from other donors' samples. The CDR3 runs from the conserved cysteine through the conserved F or W. A D gene is named only where the DNA matches it firmly. Only some rows state a clone size, as once, few, many or a class for expanded clones.

j_call v_call cdr3_length clone_size d_call cdr3_nt cdr3_aa
TRBJ2-4 TRBV5-8 17 NA NA TGTGCCAGCAGCCCGACCGGGCTAGCATTAGCCAAAAACATTCAGTACTTC CASSPTGLALAKNIQYF
TRBJ1-4 TRBV6-1 17 few TRBD1 TGTGCCAGCAGTCAACTCTGGGACAGCACTTTTGGTGAAAAACTGTTTTTT CASSQLWDSTFGEKLFF
TRBJ2-1 TRBV6-2/TRBV6-3 14 many NA TGTGCCAGCAGTTACCCCCAGGGAAGAGGTGAGCAGTTCTTC CASSYPQGRGEQFF
TRBJ2-1 TRBV5-8 15 many TRBD2 TGTGCCAGCAGCTTGACGAGGGAGGGTCGCAATGAGCAGTTCTTC CASSLTREGRNEQFF
TRBJ2-5 TRBV7-2 15 many NA TGTGCCAGCAGCAGTAAACAGGGACCCCAAGAGACCCAGTACTTC CASSSKQGPQETQYF
TRBJ1-6 TRBV6-6 14 many NA TGTGCCAGCAGACACGACCTAACCCCCTCACCCCTCCACTTT CASRHDLTPSPLHF
TRBJ1-2 TRBV4-3 15 many NA TGCGCCAGCAGCCAAGATCCGAAGGGTAGGGAAGGCTACACCTTC CASSQDPKGREGYTF
TRBJ1-1 TRBV5-1 16 few TRBD1 TGCGCCAGCAGCAGAAAAACCGGGACAGCAAACACTGAAGCTTTCTTT CASSRKTGTANTEAFF
TRBJ2-1 TRBV30 13 many TRBD2 TGTGCCTGGAGTGCGGGAGGGCACCGAGTCCGATTCTTC CAWSAGGHRVRFF
TRBJ2-5 TRBV29-1 12 NA NA TGCAGCGTTTTGGCGAAGTCGGGGACCCAGTACTTC CSVLAKSGTQYF
TRBJ2-5 TRBV3-1 13 many TRBD1 TGTGCCAGCAGCCTCGGACAGGGGAGGACCCAGTACTTC CASSLGQGRTQYF
TRBJ2-5 TRBV7-6 14 NA NA TGTGCCAGCAGCTTAGGTGGGTTGGGAGAGACCCAGTACTTC CASSLGGLGETQYF
TRBJ1-2 TRBV11-2 14 NA NA TGTGCCAGCAGCTTAGGAGGTGGGGTTGGAGGCTACACCTTC CASSLGGGVGGYTF
TRBJ1-2 TRBV20-1 14 many NA TGCAGTGCTGATTCCCGGGACGGCCCGTATGGCTACACCTTC CSADSRDGPYGYTF
TRBJ1-2 TRBV18 16 many NA TGTGCCAGCTCATTCGGACCCTTAGGACAGTCGGGGGGCTACACCTTC CASSFGPLGQSGGYTF
TRBJ2-1 TRBV25-1 14 many NA NA CASSTSHPYNEQFF
TRBJ2-4 TRBV7-9 17 many NA TGTGCCAGCAGTTCCGCGACGGACTCGATAGCCAAAAACATTCAGTACTTC CASSSATDSIAKNIQYF
TRBJ2-4 TRBV2 14 NA NA TGTGCCAGCAGGGGAGGGGGGGAGGAAAACATTCAGTACTTC CASRGGGEENIQYF
TRBJ2-1 TRBV6-6 15 many NA TGTGCCAGCAGTCGACTAGTTGGCCCCTACAATGAGCAGTTCTTC CASSRLVGPYNEQFF
TRBJ2-5 TRBV2 14 many TRBD2 TGTGCCAGCAGTGACTCGGGAGGCGGGGAGACCCAGTACTTC CASSDSGGGETQYF
TRBJ2-5 TRBV9 18 NA NA TGTGCCAGCAGCGTAGCCCCCTACGGGGGAAGCACCGGGGAGACCCAGTACTTC CASSVAPYGGSTGETQYF
TRBJ2-3 TRBV3-1 16 many NA TGTGCCAGCAGCCAATTGAGGGGAGCCGTCGCAGATACGCAGTATTTT CASSQLRGAVADTQYF
TRBJ2-2 TRBV2 14 NA TRBD2 TGTGCCAGCTCTAGCGGGGGGGGCACCGGGGAGCTGTTTTTT CASSSGGGTGELFF
TRBJ2-1 TRBV15 16 NA TRBD2 TGTGCCGCCAGTACAAGATTAGCGGGGGCAAGGGATGAGCAGTTCTTC CAASTRLAGARDEQFF
TRBJ1-1 TRBV5-6 13 few NA TGTGCCAGCAGCTATGGGGGGAACGCTGAAGCTTTCTTT CASSYGGNAEAFF
TRBJ2-4 TRBV9 15 NA TRBD2 TGTGCCCGATTTATACGGGGGGGCCAAAGAAACATTCAGTACTTC CARFIRGGQRNIQYF
TRBJ2-7 TRBV7-9 12 NA NA TGTGCCAGCAGCTCCACAGGGTACCAGCAGTACTTC CASSSTGYQQYF
TRBJ2-3 TRBV3-1 14 many TRBD2 TGTGCCAGCAGCCAAAGCGGGGACACAGATACGCAGTATTTT CASSQSGDTDTQYF
TRBJ1-2 TRBV19 15 many NA TGTGCCAGTAGTATGGCCAGCGGAGCTAACTATGGCTACACCTTC CASSMASGANYGYTF
TRBJ1-2 TRBV4-2 14 NA NA TGTGCCAGCAGCCCCATACAGGGAGACTATGGCTACACCTTC CASSPIQGDYGYTF
TRBJ2-3 TRBV7-2 15 NA TRBD2 TGTGCCAGCAGCCGTTCTAGCGGGGGGATAGATACGCAGTATTTT CASSRSSGGIDTQYF
TRBJ2-7 TRBV28 12 many NA TGTGCCAGCAGTTCGGGTTCCTACGAGCAGTACTTC CASSSGSYEQYF
TRBJ2-5 TRBV29-1 13 many NA TGCAGCGTTGCTACAGTGTACCAAGAGACCCAGTACTTC CSVATVYQETQYF
TRBJ2-5 TRBV29-1 16 NA NA TGCAGCGCCGTTCTAGCGATCTTCGGAAACCAAGAGACCCAGTACTTC CSAVLAIFGNQETQYF
TRBJ1-2 TRBV12-3/TRBV12-4 14 many TRBD1 TGTGCCAGCAGTCGTCGGACAGGGACTGCATTGTACACCTTC CASSRRTGTALYTF
TRBJ2-3 TRBV13 15 NA TRBD2 TGTGCCAGCAGCTTACTGATAGCGGGGGCCGATACGCAGTATTTT CASSLLIAGADTQYF
TRBJ2-2 TRBV12-5 15 many NA TGTGCTAGTGGTTCACCGACAGTGAACACCGGGGAGCTGTTTTTT CASGSPTVNTGELFF
TRBJ2-3 TRBV6-6 18 many NA TGTGCCAGCAGTTATAGCCTTATCCAGAAAGCCTCCACAGATACGCAGTATTTT CASSYSLIQKASTDTQYF
TRBJ1-3 TRBV5-1 13 once NA TGCGCCCGACTCAGGGTGACTGGAAACACCATATATTTT CARLRVTGNTIYF
TRBJ2-5 TRBV29-1 17 NA TRBD2 TGCAGCGTGGGGGGACTAGCGGGGGGATCATACCAAGAGACCCAGTACTTC CSVGGLAGGSYQETQYF
TRBJ1-5 TRBV18 15 few TRBD1 TGTGCCAGCTCACATGGACAGGGGATCAATCAGCCCCAGCATTTT CASSHGQGINQPQHF
TRBJ1-2 TRBV29-1 11 NA TRBD1 TGCAGCGTCGCTCAGGGGGCAGACTACACCTTC CSVAQGADYTF
TRBJ1-3 TRBV29-1 13 NA TRBD1 TGCAGTTTGGAGGGGGCTGGGGGAAACACCATATATTTT CSLEGAGGNTIYF
TRBJ2-1 TRBV7-9 13 NA TRBD2 TGTGCCAGCCGAGCGGGGGGGCAGAATGAGCGGTTCTTC CASRAGGQNERFF
TRBJ2-6 TRBV30 16 many NA TGTGCCTGGAGGGTTGGGGGCGCCTCTGGGGCCAACGTCCTGACTTTC CAWRVGGASGANVLTF
TRBJ1-3 TRBV6-1 15 many NA TGTGCCAGCGGAGGGAGTAGGAGCTCTGGAAACACCATATATTTT CASGGSRSSGNTIYF
TRBJ2-1 TRBV4-3 14 many NA TGCGCCAGCAGCCACCTGGGCCGGACCGATGAGCAGTTCTTC CASSHLGRTDEQFF
TRBJ2-3 TRBV20-1 14 NA TRBD2 TGCAGTGCCCCTCTAGCGGGGAGCACAGATACGCAGTATTTT CSAPLAGSTDTQYF
TRBJ2-5 TRBV3-1 18 many NA TGTGCCAGCAGCCAAGGAGGTGTAGGCGGGGGCGGGAGTGAGACCCAGTACTTC CASSQGGVGGGGSETQYF
TRBJ1-2 TRBV20-1 12 many NA TGCAGTGCTAGTTCGGCTAACTATGGCTCCACCTTC CSASSANYGSTF
TRBJ2-2 TRBV15 16 NA TRBD1 TGTGCCACCAGCAGACAAAGGACAGGGACCGCCGGGGAGCTGTTTTTT CATSRQRTGTAGELFF
TRBJ1-2 TRBV12-3/TRBV12-4 14 once NA TGTGCCAGCAGTGACCCGGGGGCTAACTATGGCTACACCTTC CASSDPGANYGYTF
TRBJ1-1 TRBV29-1 13 NA NA TGCAGCGTTTACGGGGCCGCGCTCACTGAGGCTTTCTTT CSVYGAALTEAFF
TRBJ2-2 TRBV12-3/TRBV12-4 16 many TRBD1 TGTGCCAGCAGGACACAGGGGGCAATAAACACCGGGGAGCTGTTTTTT CASRTQGAINTGELFF
TRBJ2-1 TRBV7-2 12 many NA TGTGCCAGCAGTCCCGACTGGAATGAGCAGTTCTTC CASSPDWNEQFF
TRBJ2-7 TRBV29-1 12 many NA TGCAGCGTTGAGGTAACTATCTACGAGCAGTACTTC CSVEVTIYEQYF